Presented here are 24 T cell receptor beta chains from one specimen sequenced in a study of OX40 agonist ivuxolimab in advanced cancers. The table came from immunoSEQ multiplex PCR; TCRdb's copy has only in-frame clones and leaves some out. This table holds approximately 49,000 clones, 85% found once. Sequenced here: CD4+ or CD8+ T cells sorted from blood, sampled in a trial of the OX40 agonist ivuxolimab. The receptors were gathered from an adult with an advanced solid tumor such as melanoma, head and neck, liver or kidney cancer.

V gene TRBV4-2 combines with J gene TRBJ2-1; D is perhaps TRBD1 (6 bases). Germline-derived CDR1 and CDR2 are LGHNA and YNFKEQ. V lost 0 bases, J lost 8 bases, and 17 bases lay in between. The CDR3 covers 16 residues. The CDR3 reads CASSQDSPTRGDEQFF. The DNA for the CDR3 is TGTGCCAGCAGCCAAGATAGCCCGACCAGGGGAGATGAGCAGTTCTTC.

This chain joins TRBV11-3 and TRBJ1-6; D is perhaps TRBD1 (5 bases). The CDR3 loop spans 12 amino acids. Germline CDR1 reads SGHNT; CDR2 reads YENEEA. Trimming removed 8 bases from V and 10 bases from J, with 12 bases in between. CDR3 protein: CASPQGESPLHF. The CDR3 DNA follows: TGTGCCAGCCCTCAGGGAGAGTCACCCCTCCACTTT.

V is TRBV19 and J is TRBJ2-1; TRBD2 agrees at 8 bases. Trimming at V came to 5 bases and at J to 10 bases, leaving 7 bases not matched to a gene. Germline V gene data show CDR1 as LNHDA and CDR2 as SQIVND (reference sequence). The CDR3 extends over 13 amino acids. CDR3 sequence (DNA): TGTGCCAGTAGTGTAGGACTAGCTGACGAGCAGTTCTTC. Amino acid sequence: CASSVGLADEQFF.

This chain joins TRBV4-3 and TRBJ2-1; TRBD2 aligns across 7 bases. This CDR3 contains 19 residues. Germline V gene data show CDR1 as LGHNA and CDR2 as YSLEER. The junction had 16 bases not matched to a gene; V was cut back by 1 base and J by 4 bases. CDR3 amino acids: CASSQVTDEAGVLYNEQFF. The CDR3 bases are TGCGCCAGCAGCCAAGTAACGGATGAGGCGGGGGTCCTTTACAATGAGCAGTTCTTC.

The chain links TRBV29-1 to TRBJ2-2; D perhaps matches TRBD2 (5 bases). CDR3 size: 13 residues. Germline lookup yields CDR1 SQVTM and CDR2 ANQGSEA. The ends were cut back, 5 bases at V and 2 bases at J, with 9 bases in the middle. The CDR3 DNA follows: TGCAGCGTTATCGGGGTTAACACCGGGGAGCTGTTTTTT. Translating it yields CSVIGVNTGELFF.

The chain joins TRBV4-3 to TRBJ1-6, with a weak D call TRBD1 (5 bases). The CDR3 is 17 residues long. The V end lost 0 bases, the J end lost 5 bases, and 14 bases lay between the germline ends. Germline CDR1 reads LGHNA; CDR2 reads YSLEER. The CDR3 loop reads CASSQDGQGNNNSPLHF. Written as DNA, the CDR3 is TGCGCCAGCAGCCAAGATGGGCAGGGAAATAATAATTCACCCCTCCACTTT.

This clone was detected once. The V and J genes are TRBV7-8 and TRBJ2-3; 11 nucleotides align to TRBD2. Germline values: CDR1 SGHVS, CDR2 FQNEAQ. The J segment lost 3 bases and the V segment lost 3 bases, leaving 5 bases of the junction unmatched. The CDR3 length is 16 residues. CDR3 coding DNA: TGTGCCAGCAGCTTCGTAGCGGGGGGGTGGACAGATACGCAGTATTTT. Translating it yields CASSFVAGGWTDTQYF.

The rearrangement uses TRBV11-2 and TRBJ2-7; D is perhaps TRBD2 (6 bases). The CDR3 spans 14 residues. Trimming removed 3 bases from V and 3 bases from J, with 12 bases in between. Germline V gene sequence: CDR1 SGHAT, CDR2 FQNNGV. The CDR3 loop is CASSLGGVGYEQYF. CDR3 nucleotides: TGTGCCAGCAGCTTGGGGGGAGTAGGCTACGAGCAGTACTTC.

This rearrangement joins TRBV9 to TRBJ2-2; TRBD1 matches 9 bases. With V trimmed by 3 bases and J by 0 bases, 3 bases remained unmatched. Germline lookup yields CDR1 SGDLS and CDR2 YYNGEE. CDR3 length equals 16 residues. The CDR3 protein is CASSGRDRANTGELFF. The CDR3 bases are TGTGCCAGCAGCGGGAGGGACAGGGCGAACACCGGGGAGCTGTTTTTT.

The J gene is TRBJ1-2, the V gene TRBV29-1; D uncertain. CDR1 and CDR2 (germline): SQVTM, ANQGSEA. CDR3 length: 13 residues. The V gene lost 4 bases and the J gene lost 7 bases, with 16 bases spanning the gap. The CDR3, as DNA: TGCAGCGTTGGGAGGAGTGTAGGCCCTGGCTACACCTTC. It is translated as CSVGRSVGPGYTF.

The chain links TRBV7-6 to TRBJ2-2; D tentatively reads TRBD1 or TRBD2 (5 bases each). The germline V and J ends were trimmed by 4 bases and 5 bases, with 14 bases remaining between them. The CDR3 length is 15 residues. Germline V gene lookup returns CDR1 SGHVS and CDR2 FNYEAQ. CDR3 sequence reads: CASSSWDERTGELFF. The CDR3 DNA sequence: TGTGCCAGCAGCTCTTGGGACGAAAGGACCGGGGAGCTGTTTTTT.

This rearrangement joins TRBV11-2 to TRBJ2-7; D assignment may be TRBD1 or TRBD2 (5 bases each). V was pared by 3 bases and J by 2 bases, with 8 bases between. The CDR3 runs 13 residues. Per germline, CDR1 SGHAT and CDR2 FQNNGV. The CDR3 here is CASSLGRAYEQYV. The CDR3 bases are TGTGCCAGCAGCTTGGGACGGGCCTACGAGCAGTACGTC.

This clone has a single count. The rearrangement joins TRBV6-5 to TRBJ1-5; the D gene is possibly TRBD1 (6 bases). Germline lookup yields CDR1 MNHEY and CDR2 SVGAGI. Trimming cost V 2 bases and J 4 bases, with 12 bases left between them. This CDR3 is built from 15 residues. CDR3 bases: TGTGCCAGCAGTTACCTTGGGACATTTAATCAGCCCCAGCATTTT. Its translation is CASSYLGTFNQPQHF.

The chain recombines TRBV4-3 with TRBJ2-7, with 7 bases that match TRBD1. CDR3 length: 14 residues. Germline V gives CDR1 LGHNA, CDR2 YSLEER. V was clipped by 6 bases and J by 2 bases; unmatched bases: 7. In DNA form, the CDR3 reads TGCGCCAGCAGTGAAGACAGGGCCGCCTACGAGCAGTACTTC. Translation: CASSEDRAAYEQYF.

The count of this clone is one. The chain uses TRBV10-2 and TRBJ2-7; TRBD1 might be the D (6 bases). V was trimmed by 6 bases and J by 2 bases, leaving 8 bases between them. Per the germline V gene, CDR1 is WSHSY and CDR2 is SAAADI. The CDR3 runs 12 residues. The CDR3 protein is CASRQGPYEQYV. The CDR3 DNA is TGCGCCAGCAGACAGGGTCCCTACGAGCAGTACGTC.

This rearrangement joins TRBV19 to TRBJ2-1; the match to TRBD2 covers 16 bases. The CDR3 sequence is 15 residues long. V was pared by 3 bases and J by 8 bases, with 1 base of the junction left unmatched. From germline, CDR1 is LNHDA and CDR2 SQIVND (reference sequence). The chain's CDR3 is CASSMGTSGGDEQFF. The CDR3 DNA reads as TGTGCCAGTAGTATGGGGACTAGCGGGGGGGATGAGCAGTTCTTC. Full variable domain (remainder filled in from reference TRBV19 and TRBJ2-1): DGGITQSPKYLFRKEGQNVTLSCEQNLNHDAMYWYRQDPGQGLRLIYYSQIVNDFQKGDIAEGYSVSREKKESFPLTVTSAQKNPTAFYLCASSMGTSGGDEQFFGPGTRLTVL.

The genes are TRBV5-2 and TRBJ1-6; the table's D gene call, TRBD1, was not cross checked with the DNA. TRBV5-2 is marked as a pseudogene. There are 16 residues in the CDR3. The CDR3 nucleotides are TGTGCCAGCAGCCAGGAAACAGGGGAAGGTGATTCACCCCTCCACTTT. Encoded protein: CASSQETGEGDSPLHF.

The DNA for the CDR3 is TGTGCCAGCAGTTTAGGGACAGGGGTACCTGAAAAACTGTTTTTT. Protein product: CASSLGTGVPEKLFF. The chain uses TRBV6-6 and TRBJ1-4, with 10 bases that match TRBD1. Trimming at V came to 4 bases and at J to 7 bases, leaving 6 bases not matched to a gene. This CDR3 spans 15 amino acids. Germline-derived CDR1 and CDR2 are MNHNY and SVGAGI (reference sequence).

V usage is TRBV4-1 and J usage is TRBJ2-1, with 7 bases fitting TRBD1. The CDR3 contains 18 residues. Per germline, CDR1 MGHRA and CDR2 YSYEKL. V gave up 0 bases and J gave up 2 bases; unmatched junction bases: 10. CDR3 coding DNA: TGCGCCAGCAGCCAAGATCCAGGGACAGTCGGCCCCTACAATGAGCAGTTCTTC. It yields the protein CASSQDPGTVGPYNEQFF.

CDR3 protein: CASSQDGEGRGQETQYF. The DNA of the CDR3 is TGCGCCAGCAGCCAAGATGGTGAGGGAAGGGGACAAGAGACCCAGTACTTC. This sequence joins TRBV4-1 and TRBJ2-5; D is possibly TRBD1 or TRBD2 (5 bases each). This CDR3 region has 17 residues. Trimming removed 0 bases from V and 2 bases from J, with 16 bases in between. Germline loops: CDR1 MGHRA, CDR2 YSYEKL.

The rearrangement uses TRBV11-1 and TRBJ2-3; D may be TRBD2 (6 bases). The CDR3 has 14 amino acids. Germline values: CDR1 SGHAT, CDR2 FQDESV (reference sequence). Trimming pared 4 bases from V and 1 base from J, leaving 9 bases between. CDR3 residues: CASSSSVRTDTQYF. The CDR3 coding sequence is TGTGCCAGCAGCTCTAGCGTCCGCACAGATACGCAGTATTTT.

The V call is TRBV7-2, the J call TRBJ2-1; a weak D match, TRBD1 (6 bases). The length of the CDR3 is 17 residues. Trimming pared 4 bases from V and 0 bases from J, leaving 16 bases between. Germline assignment: CDR1 SGHTA and CDR2 FQGNSA. CDR3 coding DNA: TGTGCCAGCAGCTCCCGGACAGACTCTTCCTCCTACAATGAGCAGTTCTTC. Its translation is CASSSRTDSSSYNEQFF.

The V gene is TRBV14, the J gene TRBJ2-7; D tentatively reads TRBD1 or TRBD2 (5 bases each). V was trimmed by 3 bases and J by 0 bases, leaving 9 bases between them. Germline V gives CDR1 SGHDN, CDR2 FVKESK. The CDR3 runs to 14 residues. For the CDR3, the DNA is TGTGCCAGCAGCCAGACCGGGGCCTCCTACGAGCAGTACGTC. Residues: CASSQTGASYEQYV.

This sequence joins TRBV10-3 and TRBJ2-5; 8 positions agree with TRBD2. The ends lost 4 bases at V and 4 bases at J; junction bases unmatched: 11. The CDR3 covers 16 residues. Looked up from germline, CDR1 is ENHRY and CDR2 is SYGVKD. The CDR3: CAISATQTSGVETQYF. CDR3 DNA: TGTGCCATCAGTGCTACCCAAACTAGCGGTGTAGAGACCCAGTACTTC.